This T cell receptor beta chain was retrieved from a study of beta chain features in type 1 diabetes. General study results and limits: Across all four CD4+ subsets, people with type 1 diabetes showed modestly shorter TCRB CDR3s.

Expressed TCRB transcripts were sequenced because the entire RNA isolate underwent reverse transcription. TCRdb keeps only in-frame clones here, not all; method: immunoSEQ multiplex PCR. The sample has around 600,000 clones, around 11% seen once. CDR1 is MNHNY, CDR2 SVGAGI, per germline (reference sequence). This CDR3 spans 13 amino acids. V lost 7 bases, J lost 7 bases, and 7 bases stayed unmatched. There are a few counts of this clone. Its target is unknown. The chain employs TRBV6-6 and TRBJ1-5; TRBD1 agrees at 7 bases. This clonotype was sampled from a man under 40 with type 1 diabetes. The sample taken for sequencing was naive CD4+ T cells from blood. CDR3 sequence reads: CASTPTGSQPQHF. DNA for the CDR3: TGTGCCAGCACCCCGACAGGGAGCCAGCCCCAGCATTTT.